Below are 18 T cell receptor beta chains sequenced from a single sample in a study of T cell repertoires in cytomegalovirus infection. Their antigens remain unidentified. TCRdb reprocessed the reads via MiXCR and lists one record per CDR3 protein. In the table there are some 940,000 distinct CDR3 sequences, around a third of which are singletons. The sequences come from cultured CD8+ T cells from PBMCs, collected from culture after CMV antigen stimulation. All receptors derive from a human donor in good health (CMV status not recorded). Some clones in this sample may be carry-over from other donors' samples.

This chain connects TRBV19 to TRBJ2-7; D is uncertain. The germline gives CDR1 LNHDA, CDR2 SQIVND (reference sequence). The CDR3 spans 13 residues. Trimming left V 5 bases short and J 6 bases short, with 14 bases between. CDR3 coding DNA: TGTGCCAGTAGTGCCACTTTTCTGCGCGAGCAGTACTTC. Its protein is CASSATFLREQYF. Using reference TRBV19 and TRBJ2-7 for the parts outside the CDR3, the full variable domain is DGGITQSPKYLFRKEGQNVTLSCEQNLNHDAMYWYRQDPGQGLRLIYYSQIVNDFQKGDIAEGYSVSREKKESFPLTVTSAQKNPTAFYLCASSATFLREQYFGPGTRLTVT.

This clonotype was detected ten times or more. This rearrangement joins TRBV7-2 to TRBJ1-1, with 8 positions matching TRBD1. J lost 5 bases, V lost 1 base, and 12 bases had no gene match. This CDR3 has 17 residues. Germline V gene lookup returns CDR1 SGHTA and CDR2 FQGNSA. CDR3 sequence (DNA): TGTGCCAGCAGCTTAGGGGCCTACAGGGGGGACGGGACTGAAGCTTTCTTT. The encoded protein is CASSLGAYRGDGTEAFF.

This clonotype was observed many times. The CDR3 DNA is TGTGCCAGCACCCTTTGGAATGAGCAGTTCTTC. Its protein is CASTLWNEQFF. V gene TRBV7-9 combines with J gene TRBJ2-1; D remains ambiguous. This CDR3 region has 11 residues. CDR1 SEHNR and CDR2 FQNEAQ come from the germline V gene (reference sequence). The V end was cut by 7 bases, the J end by 7 bases, with 8 bases between.

The chain links TRBV18 to TRBJ2-3; the D gene could be TRBD1 or TRBD2 (5 bases each). V gave up 1 base and J gave up 2 bases, with 13 bases separating them. CDR3 size: 16 residues. Germline V gene data show CDR1 as KGHSH and CDR2 as LQKENI. The DNA for the CDR3 is TGTGCCAGCTCACCACGGGACGGTGCCCTCACAGATACGCAGTATTTT. Encoded protein: CASSPRDGALTDTQYF.

Remarks on this clonotype: Possible read error: a much larger clone is one base away. The chain joins TRBV7-2 to TRBJ1-1; D is perhaps TRBD1 (5 bases). This CDR3 is 11 amino acids long. Germline assignment: CDR1 SGHTA and CDR2 FQGNSA. The DNA for the CDR3 is TGTCCCAGCAGCGCGGGGGTTGAAGCTTTCTTT. It is translated as CPSSAGVEAFF.

CDR3 coding DNA: TGTGCCAGCAGCTTGGATGGTCTGGGTGAGACCCAGTACTTC. This encodes CASSLDGLGETQYF. The chain employs TRBV5-6 and TRBJ2-5; D not certain. This CDR3 spans 14 amino acids. The V gene's germline CDR1 is SGHDT and CDR2 YYEEEE. Trimming shortened V by 0 bases and J by 5 bases, and 11 bases separated the two germline ends.

The chain recombines TRBV6-5 with TRBJ1-1, with D unresolved. This CDR3 is built from 15 residues. The V and J ends lost 0 bases and 2 bases respectively, with 10 bases between them. The germline V gene encodes CDR1 MNHEY and CDR2 SVGAGI. This CDR3 is CASSYSRGFNTEAFF. The CDR3 DNA reads TGTGCCAGCAGTTACTCTAGAGGTTTTAACACTGAAGCTTTCTTT.

This clonotype was observed a handful of times. This chain links TRBV4-1 with TRBJ2-3; D not certain. The CDR3 loop spans 15 amino acids. Germline loops: CDR1 MGHRA, CDR2 YSYEKL. Between the trimmed V and J ends, which lost 0 bases and 2 bases, there was a span of 9 bases. CDR3 bases: TGCGCCAGCAGCCAAGAGGGCCAGATCACAGATACGCAGTATTTT. This gives the protein CASSQEGQITDTQYF.

The rearrangement joins TRBV25-1 to TRBJ2-1, with a possible D match to TRBD2 (6 bases). Trimming removed 7 bases at V and 0 bases at J, with 10 bases between. The CDR3 contains 14 residues. From germline, CDR1 is MGHDK and CDR2 SYGVNS. The CDR3 DNA reads as TGTGCCAGCACCGGGAGTAGCTCCTACAATGAGCAGTTCTTC. It is translated as CASTGSSSYNEQFF. The variable domain in full, with the rest retrieved from reference TRBV25-1 and TRBJ2-1, is EADIYQTPRYLVIGTGKKITLECSQTMGHDKMYWYQQDPGMELHLIHYSYGVNSTEKGDLSSESTVSRIRTEHFPLTLESARPSHTSQYLCASTGSSSYNEQFFGPGTRLTVL.

Written as DNA, the CDR3 is TGTGCCAGCATTCAGGGGGGGAGCACTGAAGCTTTCTTT. Translating gives CASIQGGSTEAFF. The chain carries TRBV6-6 and TRBJ1-1, with TRBD1 matching over 7 bases. This CDR3 has 13 residues. The germline gives CDR1 MNHNY, CDR2 SVGAGI (reference sequence). Germline trimming cut 7 bases from V and 4 bases from J; bases unmatched to any gene: 6.

This clonotype showed up just a few times. At one boundary the junction diverges from the germline segment, which might be a read error. The chain links TRBV7-7 to TRBJ2-1; 9 bases match TRBD2. The germline V gene has CDR1 SSHAT and CDR2 FNYEAQ (reference sequence). This CDR3 comprises 15 residues. Here the CDR3 reads CASSRGGAFENEQFF. CDR3 nucleotides: TGTGCTAGCAGTCGCGGGGGGGCCTTTGAAAATGAGCAGTTCTTC.

V usage is TRBV7-6 and J usage is TRBJ2-1; D may be TRBD2 (6 bases). The V gene's germline CDR1 is SGHVS and CDR2 FNYEAQ. Trimming shortened V by 1 base and J by 6 bases, and 13 bases separated the two germline ends. The CDR3 runs to 15 residues. As DNA, the CDR3 is TGTGCCAGCAGCTTAGTGTCAGCGGGCAGCAATGAGCAGTTCTTC. It codes for CASSLVSAGSNEQFF.

There are a few counts of this clonotype. At one end, the junction sequence differs from germline, possibly due to a read error. The chain couples TRBV7-6 to TRBJ2-1; TRBD1 or TRBD2 may be the D gene (6 bases each). CDR3 length equals 15 residues. Per germline, CDR1 SGHVS and CDR2 FNYEAQ. DNA of the CDR3: TGTGCCAGCAGCGGAGGGGGACCCTCCCACAATGAGCAGTTCTTC. Its translation: CASSGGGPSHNEQFF.

This chain links TRBV6-6 with TRBJ2-5, with a possible D match to TRBD2 (5 bases). The V end lost 6 bases, the J end lost 4 bases, and 12 bases lay between the germline ends. The CDR3 is 13 amino acids. The V gene's germline CDR1 is MNHNY and CDR2 SVGAGI (reference sequence). The chain's CDR3 is CASSRPGIETQYF. CDR3 nucleotide sequence: TGTGCCAGCAGCCGTCCCGGGATAGAGACCCAGTACTTC.

The chain links TRBV7-6 to TRBJ2-7, with D uncertain. Germline CDR1 is SGHVS and CDR2 is FNYEAQ. V was trimmed by 2 bases and J by 3 bases, leaving 11 bases between them. The CDR3 has 14 residues. The CDR3 sequence: CASSLPERSYEQYF. CDR3 nucleotide sequence: TGTGCCAGCAGCTTACCGGAAAGGAGCTACGAGCAGTACTTC. Based on the CDR3 plus reference TRBV7-6 and TRBJ2-7, the full variable domain is GAGVSQSPRYKVTKRGQDVALRCDPISGHVSLYWYRQALGQGPEFLTYFNYEAQQDKSGLPNDRFSAERPEGSISTLTIQRTEQRDSAMYRCASSLPERSYEQYFGPGTRLTVT.

This clonotype was seen at least ten times. The rearrangement uses TRBV7-8 and TRBJ2-5; D is unclear. Germline assignment: CDR1 SGHVS and CDR2 FQNEAQ. This CDR3 is 15 amino acids long. V gave up 5 bases and J gave up 5 bases, with 18 bases separating them. CDR3 in amino acids: CASSPLQRVSETQYF. CDR3 coding DNA: TGTGCCAGCAGCCCCCTCCAGAGAGTGAGTGAGACCCAGTACTTC.

This clonotype turned up a few times. This chain connects TRBV6-5 to TRBJ2-5; possibly TRBD1 or TRBD2 for D (5 bases each). Per the germline V gene, CDR1 is MNHEY and CDR2 is SVGAGI. The CDR3 sequence is 14 residues long. Trimming cost V 2 bases and J 3 bases, with 10 bases left between them. As DNA, the CDR3 is TGTGCCAGCAGTTACAACGGGGCAGAAGAGACCCAGTACTTC. This translates into CASSYNGAEETQYF.

This clonotype showed up many times. CDR3 nucleotide sequence: TGTGCCAGCAGCCAATTGGGACTAGCGGGGACCCCTGAGCAGTTCTTC. This sequence encodes CASSQLGLAGTPEQFF. The V gene is TRBV4-2, the J gene TRBJ2-1, with TRBD2 identical over 13 bases. The CDR3 extends over 16 amino acids. Germline CDR1 reads LGHNA; CDR2 reads YNFKEQ. V shed 2 bases and J 9 bases; nucleotides not matched to a gene: 7.